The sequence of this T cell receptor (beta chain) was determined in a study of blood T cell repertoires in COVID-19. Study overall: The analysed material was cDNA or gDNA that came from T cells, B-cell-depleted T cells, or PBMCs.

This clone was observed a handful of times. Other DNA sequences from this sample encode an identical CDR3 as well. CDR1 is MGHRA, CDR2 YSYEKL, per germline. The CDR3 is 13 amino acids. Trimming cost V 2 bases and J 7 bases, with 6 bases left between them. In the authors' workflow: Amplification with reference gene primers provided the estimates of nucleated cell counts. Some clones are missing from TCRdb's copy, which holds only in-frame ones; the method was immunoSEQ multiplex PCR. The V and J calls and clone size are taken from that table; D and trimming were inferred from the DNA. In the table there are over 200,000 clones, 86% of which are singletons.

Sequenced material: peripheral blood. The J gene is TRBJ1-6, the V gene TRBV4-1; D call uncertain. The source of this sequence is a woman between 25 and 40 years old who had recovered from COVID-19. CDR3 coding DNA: TGCGCCAGCAGCCAAACTGAAAATTCACCCCTCCACTTT. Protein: CASSQTENSPLHF.